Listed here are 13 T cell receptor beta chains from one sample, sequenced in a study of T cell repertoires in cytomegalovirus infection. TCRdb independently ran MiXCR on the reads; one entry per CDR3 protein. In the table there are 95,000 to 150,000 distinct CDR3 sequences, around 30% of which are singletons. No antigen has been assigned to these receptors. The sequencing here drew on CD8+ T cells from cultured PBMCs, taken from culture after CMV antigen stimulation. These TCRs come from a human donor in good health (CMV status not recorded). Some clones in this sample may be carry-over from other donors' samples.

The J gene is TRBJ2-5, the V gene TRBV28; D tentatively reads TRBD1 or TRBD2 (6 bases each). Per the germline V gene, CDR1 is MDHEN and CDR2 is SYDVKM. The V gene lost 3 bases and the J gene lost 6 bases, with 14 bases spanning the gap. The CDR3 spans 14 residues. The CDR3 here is CASSFWGAEKTQYF. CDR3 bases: TGTGCCAGCAGTTTCTGGGGGGCCGAGAAGACCCAGTACTTC.

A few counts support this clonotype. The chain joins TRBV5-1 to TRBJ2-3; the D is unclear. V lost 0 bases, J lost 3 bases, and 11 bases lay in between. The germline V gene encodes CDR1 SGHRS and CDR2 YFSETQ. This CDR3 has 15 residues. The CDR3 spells CASSLEASSTDTQYF. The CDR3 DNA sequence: TGCGCCAGCAGCTTGGAGGCGAGTTCGACAGATACGCAGTATTTT.

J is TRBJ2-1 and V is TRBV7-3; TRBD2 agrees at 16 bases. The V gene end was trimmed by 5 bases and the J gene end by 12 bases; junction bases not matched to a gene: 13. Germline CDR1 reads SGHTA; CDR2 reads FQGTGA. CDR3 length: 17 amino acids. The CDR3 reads CASSPGEGLAGGRVQFF. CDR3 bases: TGTGCCAGCAGCCCCGGGGAGGGACTAGCGGGGGGGCGGGTGCAGTTCTTC.

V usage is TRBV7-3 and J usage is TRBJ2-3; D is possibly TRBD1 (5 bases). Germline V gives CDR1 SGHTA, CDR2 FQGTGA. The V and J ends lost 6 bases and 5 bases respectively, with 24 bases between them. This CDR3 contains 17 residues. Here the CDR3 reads CASRSPVGWPREDTQYF. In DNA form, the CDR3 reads TGTGCCAGCAGATCCCCCGTGGGTTGGCCCAGGGAAGATACGCAGTATTTT.

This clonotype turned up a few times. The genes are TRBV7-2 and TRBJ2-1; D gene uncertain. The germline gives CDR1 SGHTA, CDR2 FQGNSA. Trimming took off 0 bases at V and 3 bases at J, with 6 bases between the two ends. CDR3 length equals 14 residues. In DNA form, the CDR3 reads TGTGCCAGCAGCTTAGCTTCTCACTACAATGAGCAGTTCTTC. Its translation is CASSLASHYNEQFF.

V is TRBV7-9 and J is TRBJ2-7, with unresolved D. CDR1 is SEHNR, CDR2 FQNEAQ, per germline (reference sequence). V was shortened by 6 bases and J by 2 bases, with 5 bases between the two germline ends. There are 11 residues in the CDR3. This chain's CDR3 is CASSRAYEQYF. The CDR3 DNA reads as TGTGCCAGCAGTCGTGCCTACGAGCAGTACTTC.

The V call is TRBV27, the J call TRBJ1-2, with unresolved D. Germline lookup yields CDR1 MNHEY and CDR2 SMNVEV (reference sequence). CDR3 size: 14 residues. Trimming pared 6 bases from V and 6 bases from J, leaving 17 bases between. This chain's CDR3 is CASSGRLWRDGYTF. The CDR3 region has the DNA TGTGCCAGCAGCGGCAGGTTATGGCGAGATGGCTACACCTTC.

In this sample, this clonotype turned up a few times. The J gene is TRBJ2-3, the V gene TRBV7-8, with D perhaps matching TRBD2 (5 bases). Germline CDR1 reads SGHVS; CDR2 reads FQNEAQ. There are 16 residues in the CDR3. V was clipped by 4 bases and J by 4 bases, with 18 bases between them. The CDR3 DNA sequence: TGTGCCAGCAGCTGTGGCAGCGGTATTGTCCCAGATACGCAGTATTTT. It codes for CASSCGSGIVPDTQYF.

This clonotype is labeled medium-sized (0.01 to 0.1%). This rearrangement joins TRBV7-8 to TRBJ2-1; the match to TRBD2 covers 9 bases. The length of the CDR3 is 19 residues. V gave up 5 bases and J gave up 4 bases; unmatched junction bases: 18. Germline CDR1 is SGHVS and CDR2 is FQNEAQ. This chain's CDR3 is CASSPKSPHERGAYNEQFF. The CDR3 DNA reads TGTGCCAGCAGCCCCAAATCTCCCCACGAGCGGGGGGCGTACAATGAGCAGTTCTTC.

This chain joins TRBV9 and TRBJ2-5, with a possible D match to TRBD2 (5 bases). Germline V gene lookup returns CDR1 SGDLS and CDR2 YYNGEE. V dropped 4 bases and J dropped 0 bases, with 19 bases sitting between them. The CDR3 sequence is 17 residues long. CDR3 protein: CASSSHPGSPYQETQYF. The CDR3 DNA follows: TGTGCCAGCAGCTCCCACCCGGGGTCTCCGTACCAAGAGACCCAGTACTTC.

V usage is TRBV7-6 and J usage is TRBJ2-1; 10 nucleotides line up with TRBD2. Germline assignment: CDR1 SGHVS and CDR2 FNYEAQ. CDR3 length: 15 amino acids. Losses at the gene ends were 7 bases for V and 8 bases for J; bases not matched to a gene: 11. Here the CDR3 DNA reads TGTGCCAGCAAGGGACTAGCGATTTTAGGCGATGAGCAGTTCTTC. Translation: CASKGLAILGDEQFF. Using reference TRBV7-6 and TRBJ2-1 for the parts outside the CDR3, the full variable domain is GAGVSQSPRYKVTKRGQDVALRCDPISGHVSLYWYRQALGQGPEFLTYFNYEAQQDKSGLPNDRFSAERPEGSISTLTIQRTEQRDSAMYRCASKGLAILGDEQFFGPGTRLTVL.

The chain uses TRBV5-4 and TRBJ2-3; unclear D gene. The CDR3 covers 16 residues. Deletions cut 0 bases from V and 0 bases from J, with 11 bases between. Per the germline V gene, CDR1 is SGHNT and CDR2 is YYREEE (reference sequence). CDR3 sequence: CASSLAPRTSTDTQYF. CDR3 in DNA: TGTGCCAGCAGCTTGGCTCCTAGAACTAGCACAGATACGCAGTATTTT.

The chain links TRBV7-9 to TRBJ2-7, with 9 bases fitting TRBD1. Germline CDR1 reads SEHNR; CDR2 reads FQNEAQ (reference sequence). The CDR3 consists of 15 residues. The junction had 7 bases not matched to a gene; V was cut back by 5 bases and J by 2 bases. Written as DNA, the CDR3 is TGTGCCAGCAGCCCTAGGACAGGGGCCACCTACGAGCAGTACTTC. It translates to CASSPRTGATYEQYF.